Below, one TCR beta chain is given with its context. Antigen: not known. The PCR contained 60 Vbeta and 13 Jbeta primers. Method: immunoSEQ multiplex PCR; TCRdb's copy keeps in-frame clones and lacks some. This sample has over 100,000 clones, with 74% found just once. This specimen comes from a study of cytomegalovirus exposure and HLA in healthy donors. The CDR3 has 16 residues. The trim removed 6 bases at V and 6 bases at J, leaving 15 bases unmatched. Germline CDR1 reads MNHNY; CDR2 reads SVGAGI (reference sequence). Findings of the study overall: Immune exposure information comprised only CMV serostatus. The study designated roughly 150 TCR beta chains cytomegalovirus-associated.

The chain employs TRBV6-6 and TRBJ1-1, with 8 bases aligning to TRBD1. What was sequenced was PBMCs. This receptor was identified in a human donor in good health. The CDR3 reads CASSPTRQGPQAEAFF. The CDR3 coding sequence is TGTGCCAGCAGCCCCACCCGACAGGGGCCCCAGGCTGAAGCTTTCTTT.